Listed below are T cell receptor beta chains from one sample, sequenced in a study of beta chain features in type 1 diabetes. Clones were read by immunoSEQ multiplex PCR, and TCRdb kept only the in-frame ones, dropping some. The table lists roughly 260,000 clones, around 9.9% of them singletons, with approximately 0.017% in the top ten. The sample taken for sequencing was naive CD4+ T cells from blood. The receptors come from a man aged 30-40 years with type 1 diabetes. CDR3s include the opening cysteine and the closing phenylalanine or tryptophan. A D gene is named only where the DNA matches it firmly. Where a row states a size, it is once, few, many or the class of an expanded clone; other rows omit it.

TRBJ1-5,TRBD1,.,TRBV5-1,CASREGQGSNQPQHF,TGCGCCAGCAGGGAGGGACAGGGGAGCAATCAGCCCCAGCATTTT
TRBJ1-5,TRBD1,.,TRBV28,CASSGGQGNQPQHF,TGTGCCAGCAGTGGAGGACAGGGCAATCAGCCCCAGCATTTT
TRBJ2-1,.,few,TRBV5-1,CASSLNAGGYNEQFF,TGCGCCAGCAGCTTGAACGCCGGGGGCTACAATGAGCAGTTCTTC
TRBJ2-7,.,.,TRBV4-1,CASSQISGTSYEQYF,TGCGCCAGCAGCCAGATTAGCGGAACCTCCTACGAGCAGTACTTC
TRBJ1-4,.,.,TRBV7-9,CASSLAPGINEKLFF,TGTGCCAGCAGCTTAGCTCCAGGGATAAATGAAAAACTGTTTTTT
TRBJ1-1,.,few,TRBV7-2,CASSLVRNTEAFF,TGTGCCAGCAGCTTAGTTCGGAACACTGAAGCTTTCTTT
TRBJ2-5,.,few,TRBV4-1,CASSLQIGGTPVGETQYF,TGCGCCAGCAGCCTCCAGATTGGTGGGACACCGGTCGGGGAGACCCAGTACTTC
TRBJ2-1,TRBD2,few,TRBV7-2,CASRTSGGPSYNEQFF,TGTGCCAGCAGAACTAGCGGGGGCCCCTCCTACAATGAGCAGTTCTTC
TRBJ2-5,TRBD2,.,TRBV7-2,CASSLHSLAGPTQYF,TGTGCCAGCAGCTTACATAGTCTAGCGGGGCCTACCCAGTACTTC
TRBJ2-5,.,.,TRBV25-1,CASTIGTQETQYF,TGTGCCAGCACCATTGGCACCCAAGAGACCCAGTACTTC
TRBJ1-2,.,.,TRBV7-9,CASSLPPGDGYTF,TGTGCCAGCAGCTTACCCCCAGGGGATGGCTACACCTTC
TRBJ2-1,TRBD2,.,TRBV4-2,CASSQQAGTSSYNEQFF,TGTGCCAGCAGCCAACAAGCCGGGACTAGCAGTTACAATGAGCAGTTCTTC
TRBJ2-3,TRBD2,once,TRBV5-1,CASSLGASGRTDTQYF,TGCGCCAGCAGCTTGGGCGCTAGCGGACGCACAGATACGCAGTATTTT
TRBJ2-1,.,.,TRBV11-2,CASSLGQGGQYEQFF,TGTGCCAGCAGCTTAGGACAGGGAGGTCAGTATGAGCAGTTCTTC
TRBJ2-5,.,.,TRBV27,CASSLTPGIIETQYF,TGTGCCAGCAGTTTAACTCCGGGGATCATAGAGACCCAGTACTTC
TRBJ2-5,.,few,TRBV30,CATQGLETQYF,TGTGCCACACAGGGCTTGGAGACCCAGTACTTC
TRBJ1-5,.,.,TRBV21-1,CASSKGTGGNQPQHF,TGTGCCAGCAGCAAAGGAACAGGGGGCAATCAGCCCCAGCATTTT
TRBJ2-7,TRBD1,.,TRBV27,CASRSTGQPYEQYF,TGTGCCAGCAGATCGACAGGGCAACCATACGAGCAGTACTTC
TRBJ1-1,TRBD1,few,TRBV9,CASSAQGASTEAFF,TGTGCCAGCAGCGCACAGGGGGCGAGCACTGAAGCTTTCTTT
TRBJ1-4,.,.,TRBV4-2,CASSRVKGETNEKLFF,TGTGCCAGCAGCCGCGTTAAGGGGGAGACTAATGAAAAACTGTTTTTT
TRBJ1-6,.,.,TRBV7-2,CASSLRGGVGNSPLHF,TGTGCCAGCAGCCTCCGGGGGGGGGTGGGCAATTCACCCCTCCACTTT
TRBJ2-1,TRBD2,few,TRBV7-2,CASSPLAGPYNEQFF,TGTGCCAGCAGCCCTCTAGCGGGGCCCTACAATGAGCAGTTCTTC
TRBJ1-5,.,few,TRBV6-5,CASKGYRESQPQHF,TGTGCCAGCAAAGGATACAGGGAGAGTCAGCCCCAGCATTTT
TRBJ2-7,.,few,TRBV5-1,CASSPQDSFYEQYF,TGCGCCAGCAGCCCTCAGGACTCCTTCTACGAGCAGTACTTC
TRBJ1-5,.,few,TRBV2,CASSREALAQHF,TGTGCCAGCAGTCGGGAGGCGTTAGCCCAGCATTTT
TRBJ1-4,.,.,TRBV28,CASSSSGATNEKLFF,TGTGCCAGCAGTTCATCTGGGGCGACTAATGAAAAACTGTTTTTT
TRBJ1-2,.,few,TRBV28,CASSQRGGYTF,TGTGCCAGCAGCCAAAGGGGCGGCTACACCTTC
TRBJ2-5,TRBD1,.,TRBV6-5,CASSYSSRGLETQYF,TGTGCCAGCAGTTACTCCTCAAGGGGGCTGGAGACCCAGTACTTC
TRBJ2-5,TRBD2,few,TRBV29-1,CSESGGEETQYF,TGCAGCGAAAGCGGGGGGGAAGAGACCCAGTACTTC
TRBJ2-2,.,.,TRBV29-1,CSVGGGSNTGELFF,TGCAGCGTTGGTGGCGGGTCGAACACCGGGGAGCTGTTTTTT
TRBJ1-1,.,few,TRBV18,CASSPVANTEAFF,TGTGCCAGCTCACCGGTAGCGAACACTGAAGCTTTCTTT
TRBJ2-1,TRBD2,.,TRBV29-1,CSVDRRGSGVFNEQFF,TGCAGCGTTGATAGAAGGGGTAGCGGGGTGTTTAATGAGCAGTTCTTC
TRBJ1-4,.,once,TRBV9,CASSVTISSEGEKLFF,TGTGCCAGCAGCGTAACGATCTCCTCCGAGGGCGAAAAACTGTTTTTT
TRBJ2-7,TRBD2,few,TRBV25-1,CASSVPGTGGPEQYF,TGTGCCAGCAGTGTACCGGGAACGGGGGGGCCCGAGCAGTACTTC
TRBJ2-3,.,few,TRBV4-1,CASSVKGGDTQYF,TGCGCCAGCAGCGTTAAAGGGGGAGATACGCAGTATTTT
TRBJ2-1,TRBD2,.,TRBV29-1,CSVESSGGAYEQFF,TGCAGCGTTGAGAGTAGCGGGGGGGCCTATGAGCAGTTCTTC
TRBJ2-1,TRBD2,.,TRBV4-2,CASSQDPSGGWYEQFF,TGTGCCAGCAGCCAAGATCCTAGCGGGGGATGGTATGAGCAGTTCTTC
TRBJ2-7,TRBD1,.,TRBV28,CASSPWDRVVHEQYF,TGTGCCAGCAGTCCCTGGGACAGGGTAGTACACGAGCAGTACTTC